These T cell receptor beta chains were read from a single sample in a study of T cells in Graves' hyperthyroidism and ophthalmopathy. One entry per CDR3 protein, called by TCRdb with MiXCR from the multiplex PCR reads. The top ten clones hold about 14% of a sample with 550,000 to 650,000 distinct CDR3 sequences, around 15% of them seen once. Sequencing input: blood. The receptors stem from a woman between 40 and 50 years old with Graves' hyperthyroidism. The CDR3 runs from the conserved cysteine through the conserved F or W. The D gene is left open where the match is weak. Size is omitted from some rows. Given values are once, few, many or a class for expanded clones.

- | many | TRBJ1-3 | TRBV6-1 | CASSELGNTIYF | TGTGCCAGCAGTGAATTGGGAAACACCATATATTTT
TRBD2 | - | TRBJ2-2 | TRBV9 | CASSPRLAGVTGELFF | TGTGCCAGCAGCCCGAGGCTAGCGGGAGTAACCGGGGAGCTGTTTTTT
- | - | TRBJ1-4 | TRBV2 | CASSASFGEKLFF | TGTGCCAGCAGTGCCAGTTTCGGCGAAAAACTGTTTTTT
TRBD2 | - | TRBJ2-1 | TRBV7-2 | CASSLGGGSGSDEQFF | TGTGCCAGCAGCTTAGGGGGGGGCAGCGGGAGTGATGAGCAGTTCTTC
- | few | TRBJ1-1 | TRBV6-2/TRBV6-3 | CASSGRQINLNTEAFF | TGTGCCAGCAGTGGTCGACAGATAAACCTGAACACTGAAGCTTTCTTT
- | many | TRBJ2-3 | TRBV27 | CASSWRSSDGGTDTQYF | TGTGCCAGCAGTTGGAGGTCTAGTGACGGCGGCACAGATACGCAGTATTTT
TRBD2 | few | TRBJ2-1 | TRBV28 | CASSLISASGRARDEQFF | TGTGCCAGCAGTTTAATCTCGGCTAGCGGGAGGGCCCGGGATGAGCAGTTCTTC
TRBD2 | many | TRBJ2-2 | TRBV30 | CAWSLLAGGYTGELFF | TGTGCCTGGAGCCTCCTAGCGGGAGGCTACACCGGGGAGCTGTTTTTT
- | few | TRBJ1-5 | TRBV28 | CASSFGGPQHF | TGTGCCAGCAGTTTCGGTGGCCCCCAGCATTTT
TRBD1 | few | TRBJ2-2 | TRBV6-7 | CASSSSGQGPNTGELFF | TGTGCCAGCAGTTCCTCCGGACAGGGGCCGAACACCGGGGAGCTGTTTTTT
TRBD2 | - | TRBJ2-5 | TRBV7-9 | CASSLYSGSLETQYF | TGTGCCAGCAGCTTATACAGCGGGAGTTTGGAGACCCAGTACTTC
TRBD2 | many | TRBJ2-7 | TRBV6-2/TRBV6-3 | CASSYGERGLSDEQYF | TGTGCCAGCAGTTACGGCGAGCGGGGCCTCTCGGACGAGCAGTACTTC
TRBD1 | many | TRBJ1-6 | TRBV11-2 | CASSEKQGGNSPLHF | TGTGCCAGCAGCGAAAAACAGGGGGGAAATTCACCCCTCCACTTT
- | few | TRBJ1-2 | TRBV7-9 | CASSLDPENYGYTF | TGTGCCAGCAGCTTAGACCCAGAGAACTATGGCTACACCTTC
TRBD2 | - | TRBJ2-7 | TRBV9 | CASSVAPAGRDEQYF | TGTGCCAGCAGCGTAGCTCCGGCAGGGAGGGACGAGCAGTACTTC
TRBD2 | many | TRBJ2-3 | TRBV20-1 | CSARDPWTSGGDTQYF | TGCAGTGCTAGAGACCCCTGGACTAGCGGCGGGGATACGCAGTATTTT
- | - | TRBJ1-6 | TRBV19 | CASTAGLLGSSPLHF | TGTGCCAGTACCGCGGGCCTCCTAGGATCTTCACCCCTCCACTTT
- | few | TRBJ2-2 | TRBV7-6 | CASTPPSAIAGELFF | TGTGCCAGCACCCCTCCTAGCGCTATCGCCGGGGAGCTGTTTTTT
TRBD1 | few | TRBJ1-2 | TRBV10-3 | CAITGQGDYGYTF | TGTGCCATCACGGGGCAGGGGGACTATGGCTACACCTTC
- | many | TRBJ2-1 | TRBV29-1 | CSVARGGTYNEQFF | TGCAGCGTTGCCAGGGGAGGGACCTACAATGAGCAGTTCTTC
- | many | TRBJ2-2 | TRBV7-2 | CASSLMGTGELFF | TGTGCCAGCAGCTTAATGGGAACCGGGGAGCTGTTTTTT
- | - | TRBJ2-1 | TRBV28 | CASSWGQPNLYNEQFF | TGTGCCAGCAGTTGGGGACAACCTAATCTGTACAATGAGCAGTTCTTC